The clone carrying this T cell receptor (beta chain) was recorded only once. The antigen is unknown. This record belongs to a study of T cell repertoires in cytomegalovirus infection. Study context: CMV infection plus the matching HLA type was flagged by public TCR beta signatures. The study, taken as a whole, reports: Dominating the ex vivo response were TCR beta clonotypes that were CMV-specific and HLA-C-restricted. The cumulative frequency of public TCR beta families distinguished individuals who carried CMV together with the relevant HLA.

TCRdb analysed the reads with MiXCR anew, one entry per CDR3 protein. The sample has approximately 170,000 distinct CDR3 sequences; approximately 17% are singletons. This CDR3 comprises 17 residues. Losses at the gene ends were 3 bases for V and 0 bases for J; bases not matched to a gene: 7. From germline, CDR1 is SGHTA and CDR2 FQGNSA. The source is a human donor in good health (CMV status not recorded). Some clones in this sample may be carry-over from other donors' samples. Sequenced sample: CD8+ T cells from PBMCs. The rearrangement links TRBV7-2 to TRBJ2-1; 8 bases map to TRBD2. The chain's CDR3 is CASSFPGGILSYNEQFF. In nucleotides, the CDR3 is TGTGCCAGCAGCTTTCCGGGAGGGATACTCTCCTACAATGAGCAGTTCTTC. The whole variable domain, filled in from reference TRBV7-2 and TRBJ2-1, reads GAGVSQSPSNKVTEKGKDVELRCDPISGHTALYWYRQSLGQGLEFLIYFQGNSAPDKSGLPSDRFSAERTGGSVSTLTIQRTQQEDSAVYLCASSFPGGILSYNEQFFGPGTRLTVL.